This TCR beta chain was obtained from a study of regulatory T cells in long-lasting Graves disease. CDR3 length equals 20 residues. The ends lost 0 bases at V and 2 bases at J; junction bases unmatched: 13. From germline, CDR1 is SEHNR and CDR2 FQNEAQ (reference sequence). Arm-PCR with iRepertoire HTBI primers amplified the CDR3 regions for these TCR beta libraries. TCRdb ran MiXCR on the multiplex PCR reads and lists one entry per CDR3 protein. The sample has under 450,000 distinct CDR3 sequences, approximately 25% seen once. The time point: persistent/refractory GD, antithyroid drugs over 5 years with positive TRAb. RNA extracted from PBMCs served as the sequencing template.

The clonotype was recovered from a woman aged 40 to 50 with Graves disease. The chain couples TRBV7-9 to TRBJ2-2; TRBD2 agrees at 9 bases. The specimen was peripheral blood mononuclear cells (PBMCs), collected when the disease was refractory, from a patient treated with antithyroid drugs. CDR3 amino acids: CASSLAPTPVTSGNTGELFF. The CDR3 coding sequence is TGTGCCAGCAGCTTAGCGCCGACGCCAGTGACTAGCGGAAACACCGGGGAGCTGTTTTTT.